The T cell receptor beta chain described here comes from a study of T cells in Graves' hyperthyroidism and ophthalmopathy. TCR beta CDR3 regions were amplified from RNA. In the first-round RT-PCR of the TCR CDR3, the HTBI primer set was used. TCRdb re-called the multiplex PCR reads with MiXCR, one entry per CDR3 protein. This sample has approximately 380,000 distinct CDR3 sequences, with around 15% found just once. Trimming cost V 5 bases and J 1 base; bases outside gene matches: 11. The CDR3 is made up of 16 amino acids. CDR1 and CDR2 from the germline V gene are PRHDT and FYEKMQ (reference sequence). Diagnostic decisions used clinical symptoms, serum thyroxine and TRAb, thyroid ultrasound and orbital computed tomography.

The TCR comes from a man aged 50-59 years with Graves' ophthalmopathy. The chain joins TRBV13 to TRBJ2-7, with 7 nucleotides matching TRBD1. The sequencing input was blood. The CDR3: CASSDGTAPGSYEQYF. CDR3 DNA: TGTGCCAGCAGCGACGGGACAGCCCCAGGGTCCTACGAGCAGTACTTC.